This T cell receptor beta chain was observed in a study of T cell responses to AZD1222 COVID-19 vaccine. Study background: Whether given at about 4 or about 12 weeks, second doses were pooled.

Broader study findings: Only after the peak T cell response were repertoires sampled. Spike-specific TCR breadth and depth were elevated following two AZD1222 doses.

Profiling relied on immunoSEQ multiplex PCR, and the TCRdb table lists in-frame clones only, not all of them. The sample has 95,000 to 100,000 clones, about nine tenths seen once. Notes on this clone: Its antigen is still unknown.

There are 13 residues in the CDR3. With 3 bases removed from V and 2 bases from J, the gap between germline ends came to 7 bases. The sequence was obtained from an adult in good health. The J gene is TRBJ1-1, the V gene TRBV12-3 or TRBV12-4; D possibly corresponds to TRBD1 (5 bases). This specimen was peripheral blood, taken on day 0 of AZD1222 vaccination. The CDR3, as DNA: TGTGCCAGCAGTTTTGGGGCCAACACTGAAGCTTTCTTT. This translates into CASSFGANTEAFF.